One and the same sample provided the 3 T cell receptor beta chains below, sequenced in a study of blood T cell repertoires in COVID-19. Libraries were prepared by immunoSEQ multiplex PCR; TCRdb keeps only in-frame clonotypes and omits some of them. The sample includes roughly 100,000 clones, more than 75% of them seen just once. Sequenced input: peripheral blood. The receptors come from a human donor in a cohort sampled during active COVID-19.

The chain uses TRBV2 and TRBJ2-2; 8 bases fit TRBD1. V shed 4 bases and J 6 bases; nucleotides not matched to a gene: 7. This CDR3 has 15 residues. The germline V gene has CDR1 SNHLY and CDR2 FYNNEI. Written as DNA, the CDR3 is TGTGCCAGCAGTGCCCAGACAGGGGAGGCCGGGGAGCTGTTTTTT. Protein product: CASSAQTGEAGELFF.

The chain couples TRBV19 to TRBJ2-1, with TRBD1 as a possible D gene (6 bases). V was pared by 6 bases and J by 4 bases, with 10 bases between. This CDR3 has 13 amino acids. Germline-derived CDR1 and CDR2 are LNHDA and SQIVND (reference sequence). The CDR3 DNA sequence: TGTGCCAGTAGCTCGGGACAATACAATGAGCAGTTCTTC. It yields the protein CASSSGQYNEQFF.

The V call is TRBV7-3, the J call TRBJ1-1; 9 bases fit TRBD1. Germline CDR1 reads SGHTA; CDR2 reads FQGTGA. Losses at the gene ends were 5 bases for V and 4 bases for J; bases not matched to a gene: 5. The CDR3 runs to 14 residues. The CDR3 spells CASSPTGGFTEAFF. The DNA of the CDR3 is TGTGCCAGCAGCCCGACAGGGGGGTTCACTGAAGCTTTCTTT.